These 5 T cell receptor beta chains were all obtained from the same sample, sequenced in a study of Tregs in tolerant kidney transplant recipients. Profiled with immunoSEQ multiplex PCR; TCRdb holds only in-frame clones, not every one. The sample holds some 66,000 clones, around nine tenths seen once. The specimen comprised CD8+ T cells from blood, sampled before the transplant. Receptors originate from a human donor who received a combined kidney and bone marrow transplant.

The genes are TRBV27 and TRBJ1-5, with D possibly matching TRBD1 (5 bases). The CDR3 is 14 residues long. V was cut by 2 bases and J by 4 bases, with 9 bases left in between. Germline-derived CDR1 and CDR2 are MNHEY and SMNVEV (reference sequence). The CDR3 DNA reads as TGTGCCAGCAGTTTACAGGGAAAGAATCAGCCCCAGCATTTT. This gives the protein CASSLQGKNQPQHF.

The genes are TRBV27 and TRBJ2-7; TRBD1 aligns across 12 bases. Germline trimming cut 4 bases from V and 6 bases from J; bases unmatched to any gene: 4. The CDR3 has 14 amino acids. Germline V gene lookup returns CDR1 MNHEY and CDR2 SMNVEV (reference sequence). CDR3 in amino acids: CASSSGQGAREQYF. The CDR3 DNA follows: TGTGCCAGCAGTTCGGGACAGGGGGCGCGCGAGCAGTACTTC.

The CDR3: CASSFSGQTSYEQYF. CDR3 nucleotides: TGTGCCAGCAGTTTCTCCGGACAGACTTCCTACGAGCAGTACTTC. The chain joins TRBV27 to TRBJ2-5, with a possible D match to TRBD1 (6 bases). The DNA end lines up better with TRBJ2-7; the J call may be wrong. CDR1 and CDR2 from the germline V gene are MNHEY and SMNVEV (reference sequence). This CDR3 spans 15 amino acids.

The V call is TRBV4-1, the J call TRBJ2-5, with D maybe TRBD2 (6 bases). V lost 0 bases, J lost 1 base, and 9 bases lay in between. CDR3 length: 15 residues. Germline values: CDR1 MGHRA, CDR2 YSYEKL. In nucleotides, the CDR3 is TGCGCCAGCAGCCAAGAATGGAGGGGCCAAGAGACCCAGTACTTC. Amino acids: CASSQEWRGQETQYF.

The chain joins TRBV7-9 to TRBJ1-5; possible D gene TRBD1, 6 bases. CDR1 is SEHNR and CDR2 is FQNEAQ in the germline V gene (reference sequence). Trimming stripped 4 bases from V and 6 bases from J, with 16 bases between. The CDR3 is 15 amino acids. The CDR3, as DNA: TGTGCCAGCAGCTCAACTAGGACAGAGGGTCAGCCCCAGCATTTT. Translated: CASSSTRTEGQPQHF.